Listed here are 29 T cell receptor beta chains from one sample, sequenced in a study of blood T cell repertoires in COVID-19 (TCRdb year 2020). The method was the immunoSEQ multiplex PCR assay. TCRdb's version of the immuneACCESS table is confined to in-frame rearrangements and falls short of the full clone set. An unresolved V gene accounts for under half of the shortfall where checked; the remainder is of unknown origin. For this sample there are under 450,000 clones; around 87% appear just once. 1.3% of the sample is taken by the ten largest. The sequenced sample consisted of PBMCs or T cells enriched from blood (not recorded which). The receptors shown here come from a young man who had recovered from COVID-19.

In DNA, the CDR3 is TGCGCCAGCAGCGGTGGACAGGGGGCAAAGGCTGAAGCTTTCTTT. Protein: CASSGGQGAKAEAFF. The rearrangement joins TRBV5-1 to TRBJ1-1; TRBD1 matches 11 bases. V shed 4 bases, J shed 6 bases, and the junction held 8 bases outside the gene matches. The V gene's germline CDR1 is SGHRS and CDR2 YFSETQ. This CDR3 has 15 residues.

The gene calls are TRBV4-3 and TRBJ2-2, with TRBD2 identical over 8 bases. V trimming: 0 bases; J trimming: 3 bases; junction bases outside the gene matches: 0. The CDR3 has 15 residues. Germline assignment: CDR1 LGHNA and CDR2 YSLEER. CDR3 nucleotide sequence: TGCGCCAGCAGCCAAGAAGCGGGGGACACCGGGGAGCTGTTTTTT. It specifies CASSQEAGDTGELFF.

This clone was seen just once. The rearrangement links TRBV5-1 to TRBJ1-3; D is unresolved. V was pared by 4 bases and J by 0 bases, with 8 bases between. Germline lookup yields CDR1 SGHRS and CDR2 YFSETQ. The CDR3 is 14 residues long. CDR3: CASSPWSSGNTIYF. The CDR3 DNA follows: TGCGCCAGCAGCCCGTGGAGCTCTGGAAACACCATATATTTT.

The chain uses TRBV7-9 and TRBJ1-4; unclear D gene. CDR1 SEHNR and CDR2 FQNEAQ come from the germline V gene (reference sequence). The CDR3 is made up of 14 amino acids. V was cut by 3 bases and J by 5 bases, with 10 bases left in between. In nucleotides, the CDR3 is TGTGCCAGCAGCTTGGAGACCTCGAATGAAAAACTGTTTTTT. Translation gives CASSLETSNEKLFF.

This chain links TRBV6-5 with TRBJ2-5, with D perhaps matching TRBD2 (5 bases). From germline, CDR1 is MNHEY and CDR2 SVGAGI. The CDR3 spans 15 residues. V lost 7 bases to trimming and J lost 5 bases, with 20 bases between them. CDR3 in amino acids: CASKNGLMGLETQYF. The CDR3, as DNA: TGTGCCAGCAAGAACGGACTCATGGGTTTGGAGACCCAGTACTTC.

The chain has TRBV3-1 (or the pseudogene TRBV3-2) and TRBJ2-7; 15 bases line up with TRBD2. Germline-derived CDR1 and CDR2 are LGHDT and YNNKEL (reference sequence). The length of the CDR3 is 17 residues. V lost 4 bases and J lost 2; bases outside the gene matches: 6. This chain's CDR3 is CASSPPRTSGGAYEQYF. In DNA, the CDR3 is TGTGCCAGCAGCCCCCCGAGGACTAGCGGGGGGGCCTACGAGCAGTACTTC.

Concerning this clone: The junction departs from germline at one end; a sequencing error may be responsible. CDR3 coding DNA: TGTGCCTGGAGTGTACGTATCTCACAGGATCAAGTCTTT. Translated: CAWSVRISQDQVF. The V call is TRBV30, the J call TRBJ1-1; TRBD1 might be the D (5 bases). Germline V lookup: CDR1 GTSNPN, CDR2 SVGIG (reference sequence). This CDR3 contains 13 residues.

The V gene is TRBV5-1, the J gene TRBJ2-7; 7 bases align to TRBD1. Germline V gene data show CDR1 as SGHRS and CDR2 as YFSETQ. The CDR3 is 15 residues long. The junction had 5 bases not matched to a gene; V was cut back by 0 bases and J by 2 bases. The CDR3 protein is CASSLGAGGTYEQYF. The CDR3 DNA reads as TGCGCCAGCAGCTTGGGGGCAGGGGGAACCTACGAGCAGTACTTC.

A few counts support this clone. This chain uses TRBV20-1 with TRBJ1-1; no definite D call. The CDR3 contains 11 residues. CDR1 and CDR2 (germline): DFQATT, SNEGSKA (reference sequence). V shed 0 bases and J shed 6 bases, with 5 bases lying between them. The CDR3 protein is CSARDLSEAFF. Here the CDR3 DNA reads TGCAGTGCTAGAGATCTATCTGAAGCTTTCTTT.

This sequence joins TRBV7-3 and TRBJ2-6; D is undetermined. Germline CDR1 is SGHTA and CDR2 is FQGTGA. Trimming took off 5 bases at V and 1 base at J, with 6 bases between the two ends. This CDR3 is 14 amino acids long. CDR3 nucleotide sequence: TGTGCCAGCAGCCTATCTTCTGGGGCCAACGTCCTGACTTTC. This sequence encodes CASSLSSGANVLTF. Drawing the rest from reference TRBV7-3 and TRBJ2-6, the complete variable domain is GAGVSQTPSNKVTEKGKYVELRCDPISGHTALYWYRQSLGQGPEFLIYFQGTGAADDSGLPNDRFFAVRPEGSVSTLKIQRTERGDSAVYLCASSLSSGANVLTFGAGSRLTVL.

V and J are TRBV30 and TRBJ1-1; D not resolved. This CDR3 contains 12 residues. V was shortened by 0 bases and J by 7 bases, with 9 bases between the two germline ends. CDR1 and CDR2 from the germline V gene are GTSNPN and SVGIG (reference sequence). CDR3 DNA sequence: TGTGCCTGGAGTGTATTGGTAGATGAAGCTTTCTTT. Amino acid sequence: CAWSVLVDEAFF.

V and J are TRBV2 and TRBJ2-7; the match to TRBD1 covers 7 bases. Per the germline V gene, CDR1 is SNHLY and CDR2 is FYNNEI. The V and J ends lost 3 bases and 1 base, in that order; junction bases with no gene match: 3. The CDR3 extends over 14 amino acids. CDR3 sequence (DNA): TGTGCCAGCAGTGACTTGGGACAGTCCTACGAGCAGTACTTC. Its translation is CASSDLGQSYEQYF.

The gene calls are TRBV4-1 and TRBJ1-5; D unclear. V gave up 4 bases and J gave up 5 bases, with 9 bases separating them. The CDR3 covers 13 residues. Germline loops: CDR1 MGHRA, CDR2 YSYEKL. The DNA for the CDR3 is TGCGCCAGCAGCCTGGGAGGTTATCAGCCCCAGCATTTT. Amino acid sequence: CASSLGGYQPQHF.

This CDR3 is CASSLAGTGRAEAFF. CDR3 sequence (DNA): TGTGCCAGCAGCTTAGCGGGGACAGGGCGGGCTGAAGCTTTCTTT. The V gene is TRBV7-9, the J gene TRBJ1-1; 9 bases agree with TRBD1. The germline CDR1 and CDR2 sequences are SEHNR and FQNEAQ (reference sequence). There are 15 residues in the CDR3. V gave up 0 bases and J gave up 6 bases; unmatched junction bases: 5.

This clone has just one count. CDR3 amino acids: CASSAQSGGATSGTGELFF. The CDR3 DNA reads as TGTGCCAGCAGCGCACAGAGCGGGGGGGCCACTTCGGGCACCGGGGAGCTGTTTTTT. The chain uses TRBV9 and TRBJ2-2, with 10 bases that match TRBD2. V lost 3 bases and J lost 4; bases outside the gene matches: 15. This CDR3 comprises 19 residues. Germline V gene lookup returns CDR1 SGDLS and CDR2 YYNGEE.

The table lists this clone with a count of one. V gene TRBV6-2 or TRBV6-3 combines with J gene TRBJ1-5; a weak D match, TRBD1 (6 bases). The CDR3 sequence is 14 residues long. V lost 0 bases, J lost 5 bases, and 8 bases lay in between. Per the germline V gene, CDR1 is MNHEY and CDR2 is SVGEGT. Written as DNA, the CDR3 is TGTGCCAGCAGTTACTCTGCAGGGGATCAGCCCCAGCATTTT. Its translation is CASSYSAGDQPQHF.

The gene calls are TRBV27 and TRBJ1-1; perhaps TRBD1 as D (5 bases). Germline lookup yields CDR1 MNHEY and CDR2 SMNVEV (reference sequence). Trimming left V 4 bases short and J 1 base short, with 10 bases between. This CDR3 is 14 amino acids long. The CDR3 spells CASSWNRPNTEAFF. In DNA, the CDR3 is TGTGCCAGCAGTTGGAACAGGCCGAACACTGAAGCTTTCTTT.

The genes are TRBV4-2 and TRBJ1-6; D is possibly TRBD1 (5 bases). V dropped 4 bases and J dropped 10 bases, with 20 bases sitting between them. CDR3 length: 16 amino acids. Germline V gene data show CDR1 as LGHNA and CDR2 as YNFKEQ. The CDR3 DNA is TGTGCCAGCAGCCCGGAAGCCGGAGGGCGGGGGTCACCCCTCCACTTT. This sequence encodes CASSPEAGGRGSPLHF.

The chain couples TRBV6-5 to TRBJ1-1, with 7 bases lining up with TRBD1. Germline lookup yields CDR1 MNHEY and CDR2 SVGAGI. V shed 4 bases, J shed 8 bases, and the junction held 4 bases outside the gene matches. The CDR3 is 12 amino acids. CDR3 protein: CASSSPGQEAFF. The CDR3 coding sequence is TGTGCCAGCAGTTCCCCGGGACAGGAAGCTTTCTTT.

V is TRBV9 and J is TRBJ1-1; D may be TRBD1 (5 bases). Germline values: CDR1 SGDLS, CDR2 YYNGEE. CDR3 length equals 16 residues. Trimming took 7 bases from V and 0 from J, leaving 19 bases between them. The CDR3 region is CASGAPQRQMNTEAFF. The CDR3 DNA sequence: TGTGCCAGCGGAGCCCCCCAGCGACAGATGAACACTGAAGCTTTCTTT.

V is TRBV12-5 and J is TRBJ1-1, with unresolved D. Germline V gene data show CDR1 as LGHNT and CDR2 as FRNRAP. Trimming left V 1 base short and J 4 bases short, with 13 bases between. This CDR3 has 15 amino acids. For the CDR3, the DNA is TGTGCTAGTGGTTTGGGGGGAGGCGTGGGCACTGAAGCTTTCTTT. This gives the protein CASGLGGGVGTEAFF. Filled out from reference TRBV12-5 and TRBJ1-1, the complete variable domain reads DARVTQTPRHKVTEMGQEVTMRCQPILGHNTVFWYRQTMMQGLELLAYFRNRAPLDDSGMPKDRFSAEMPDATLATLKIQPSEPRDSAVYFCASGLGGGVGTEAFFGQGTRLTVV.

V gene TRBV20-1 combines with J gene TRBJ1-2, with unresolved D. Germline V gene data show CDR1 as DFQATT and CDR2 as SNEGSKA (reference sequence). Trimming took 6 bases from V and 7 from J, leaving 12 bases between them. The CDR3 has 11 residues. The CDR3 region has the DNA TGCAGTGCCACGGAGCTTTCTGGCTACACCTTC. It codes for CSATELSGYTF.

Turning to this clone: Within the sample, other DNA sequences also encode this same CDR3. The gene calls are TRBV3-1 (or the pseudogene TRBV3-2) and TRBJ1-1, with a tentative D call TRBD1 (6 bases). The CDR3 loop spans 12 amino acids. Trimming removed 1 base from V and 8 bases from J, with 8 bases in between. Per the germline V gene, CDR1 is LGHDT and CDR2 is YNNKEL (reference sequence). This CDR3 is CASSQVTGEAFF. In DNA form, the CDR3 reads TGTGCCAGCAGCCAAGTTACAGGGGAAGCTTTCTTT.

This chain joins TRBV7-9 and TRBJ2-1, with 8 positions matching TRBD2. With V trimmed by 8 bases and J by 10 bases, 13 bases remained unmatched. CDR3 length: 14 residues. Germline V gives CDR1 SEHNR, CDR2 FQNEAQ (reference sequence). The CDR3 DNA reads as TGTGCCAGCCCTCGGGGGGGCCGAACAGAGGAGCAGTTCTTC. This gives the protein CASPRGGRTEEQFF.

CDR3 loop: CASSSNGGGTDTQYF. Here the CDR3 DNA reads TGTGCCAGTAGTTCAAATGGGGGGGGTACAGATACGCAGTATTTT. The rearrangement links TRBV19 to TRBJ2-3; the match to TRBD2 covers 7 bases. The CDR3 is made up of 15 amino acids. Germline CDR1 is LNHDA and CDR2 is SQIVND (reference sequence). V was pared by 5 bases and J by 3 bases, with 8 bases of the junction left unmatched.

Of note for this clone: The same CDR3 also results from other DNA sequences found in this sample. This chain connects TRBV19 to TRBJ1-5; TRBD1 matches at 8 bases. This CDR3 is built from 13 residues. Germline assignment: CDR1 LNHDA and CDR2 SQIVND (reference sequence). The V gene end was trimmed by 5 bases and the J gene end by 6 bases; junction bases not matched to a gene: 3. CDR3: CASSDRGGQPQHF. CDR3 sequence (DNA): TGTGCCAGTAGTGACAGGGGTGGTCAGCCCCAGCATTTT.

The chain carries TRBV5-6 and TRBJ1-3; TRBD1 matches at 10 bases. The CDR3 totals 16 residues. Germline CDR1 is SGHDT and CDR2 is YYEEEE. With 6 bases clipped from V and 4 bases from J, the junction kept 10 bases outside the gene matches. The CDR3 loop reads CASNIRGTGAGNTIYF. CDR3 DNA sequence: TGTGCCAGCAACATTCGCGGGACAGGGGCGGGAAACACCATATATTTT.

The DNA for the CDR3 is TGCGCCAGCTGGGGGGGGCAGTCTAGCACAGATACGCAGTATTTT. Residues: CASWGGQSSTDTQYF. The chain has TRBV5-1 and TRBJ2-3, with D maybe TRBD2 (7 bases). Germline V gives CDR1 SGHRS, CDR2 YFSETQ. V was cut by 7 bases and J by 0 bases, with 15 bases left in between. This CDR3 comprises 15 residues.

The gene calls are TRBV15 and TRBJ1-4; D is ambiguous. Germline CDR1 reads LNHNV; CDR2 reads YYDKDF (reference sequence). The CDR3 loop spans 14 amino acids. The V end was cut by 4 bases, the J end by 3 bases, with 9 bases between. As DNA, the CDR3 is TGTGCCACCAGCATATCACCGGCTAATGAAAAACTGTTTTTT. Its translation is CATSISPANEKLFF.